This TCR beta chain was recovered during a study of PD-1 blockade in classical Hodgkin lymphoma. Clones were sequenced by immunoSEQ multiplex PCR, and TCRdb holds only the in-frame ones, with some missing. The sample includes 55,000 to 80,000 clones, around 88% of them seen just once. Germline V gene sequence: CDR1 GTSNPN, CDR2 SVGIG (reference sequence). V was cut by 1 base and J by 6 bases, with 12 bases left in between. CDR3 length: 14 residues. All the patients suffered relapse after autologous stem cell transplantation, and brentuximab vedotin exposure differed. The J gene is TRBJ2-2, the V gene TRBV30; D perhaps matches TRBD1 (6 bases). The sequencing used peripheral blood mononuclear cells (PBMCs), collected at baseline. The clonotype comes from a human donor with classical Hodgkin lymphoma. CDR3 DNA: TGTGCCTGGAGTGGGTGGACAGATTCCGGGGAGCTGTTTTTT. Its translation is CAWSGWTDSGELFF.